This entry is about one TCR beta chain. This specimen belongs to a study of T cells after somatic rescue of genetic block. Germline lookup yields CDR1 SNHLY and CDR2 FYNNEI. This CDR3 is built from 13 residues. The V gene lost 7 bases and the J gene lost 1 base, with 10 bases spanning the gap. The protocol was immunoSEQ multiplex PCR, while the TCRdb copy is restricted to in-frame clones and leaves out a portion. This table holds approximately 13,000 clones, 65% to 85% found once. The clonotype was recovered from a boy between 10 and 17 years old. V and J are TRBV2 and TRBJ1-1; no clear D gene. Sequencing input: peripheral blood mononuclear cells (PBMCs). The CDR3 protein is CASTGTTNTEAFF. The CDR3 bases are TGTGCCAGCACCGGCACGACGAACACTGAAGCTTTCTTT.